This T cell receptor beta chain was sequenced during a study of blood T cells in healthy people across ages. As for the study in general: Template switching recovered approximately one barcoded beta molecule for every two T cells.

The second PCR ran about 6 to 11 cycles with a sample-barcoded 5' primer and J-beta primers. Samples each returned at least 3 million CDR3-containing paired-end reads. TCRdb analysed the 5' RACE reads with MiXCR anew, one entry per CDR3 protein. The sample carries 790,000 or so distinct CDR3 sequences, approximately 60% recorded once. This clonotype was detected only a few times. The antigen is unknown. Broader study findings: Older age coincided with a roughly linear decline in TCR beta diversity per million T cells.

The sequenced sample was blood. This TCR came from a man aged 35 to 55 in good health.

CDR3 in amino acids: CASSDLGGPNYGYTF. Here the CDR3 DNA reads TGCGCCAGCAGCGACCTCGGAGGGCCTAACTATGGCTACACCTTC. The rearrangement uses TRBV4-3 and TRBJ1-2; D ambiguous. The germline CDR1 and CDR2 sequences are LGHNA and YSLEER. The V end was cut by 5 bases, the J end by 0 bases, with 13 bases between. This CDR3 has 15 amino acids.